This T cell receptor (beta chain) was identified during a study of T cell responses to AZD1222 COVID-19 vaccine. As concerns this clone: Its antigen is currently unknown.

The table came from immunoSEQ multiplex PCR; TCRdb's copy has only in-frame clones and leaves some out. This table holds 75,000 to 95,000 clones, about 91% found once. Study findings and constraints: Clonal diversity was possibly underestimated, and white British individuals and females predominated among donors. When two AZD1222 doses had been given, Spike-specific TCR breadth and depth rose. Vaccine-associated CD4 TCRs ranged over spike, dominating at 160-218 and 743-854. Every sample of the repertoires postdated the peak T cell response.

The CDR3 is made up of 13 amino acids. The germline gives CDR1 SGHAT, CDR2 FQNNGV. The ends were cut back, 5 bases at V and 7 bases at J, with 12 bases in the middle. The sequencing here drew on peripheral blood, taken 28 days after the second AZD1222 dose. This TCR was recovered from an adult who received the AZD1222 COVID-19 vaccine. The V and J genes are TRBV11-2 and TRBJ2-1; weak D call: TRBD2 (6 bases). CDR3 sequence: CASSPGLSNEQFF. For the CDR3, the DNA is TGTGCCAGCAGCCCGGGACTGTCGAATGAGCAGTTCTTC. The full variable domain, with the rest looked up from reference TRBV11-2 and TRBJ2-1, is EAGVAQSPRYKIIEKRQSVAFWCNPISGHATLYWYQQILGQGPKLLIQFQNNGVVDDSQLPKDRFSAERLKGVDSTLKIQPAKLEDSAVYLCASSPGLSNEQFFGPGTRLTVL.